This T cell receptor beta chain was found in a study of blood T cell repertoires in COVID-19. Authors' processing steps: Quantification of nucleated cells was approximated via reference gene primer amplification. Sequencing used immunoSEQ multiplex PCR; TCRdb keeps in-frame clones, though not all of them. V and J calls and clone size are those listed in that table; D and trimming were worked out from the DNA. The sample includes 34,000 or so clones, 90% to 95% of them seen just once. CDR1 and CDR2 from the germline V gene are SEHNR and FQNEAQ (reference sequence). V gave up 3 bases and J gave up 2 bases, with 7 bases separating them. The CDR3 runs 13 residues.

The specimen sequenced was peripheral blood. This clonotype was obtained from a man aged 55 to 70 with active or convalescent COVID-19. J is TRBJ1-1 and V is TRBV7-9; weak D call: TRBD1 (6 bases). The CDR3 sequence: CASSLTGNTEAFF. The CDR3 coding sequence is TGTGCCAGCAGCTTGACAGGTAACACTGAAGCTTTCTTT.